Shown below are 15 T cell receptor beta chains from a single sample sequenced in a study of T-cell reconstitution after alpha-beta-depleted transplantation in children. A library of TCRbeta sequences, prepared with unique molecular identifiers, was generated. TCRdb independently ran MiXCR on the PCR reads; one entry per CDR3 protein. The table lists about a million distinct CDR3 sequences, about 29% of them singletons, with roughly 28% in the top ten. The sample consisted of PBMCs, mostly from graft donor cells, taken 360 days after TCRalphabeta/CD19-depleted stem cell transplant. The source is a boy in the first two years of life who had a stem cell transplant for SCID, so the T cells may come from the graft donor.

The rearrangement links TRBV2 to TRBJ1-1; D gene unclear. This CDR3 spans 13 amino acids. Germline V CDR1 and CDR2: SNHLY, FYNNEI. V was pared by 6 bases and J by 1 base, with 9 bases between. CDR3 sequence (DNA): TGTGCCAGCAGGCAAGAGCAGAACACTGAAGCTTTCTTT. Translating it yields CASRQEQNTEAFF.

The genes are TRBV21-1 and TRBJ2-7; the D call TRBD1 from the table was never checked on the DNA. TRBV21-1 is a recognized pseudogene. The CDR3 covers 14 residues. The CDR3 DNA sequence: TGTGCCAGCAAACCGGGACAGGGGGTCTACGAGCAGTACTTC. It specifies CASKPGQGVYEQYF.

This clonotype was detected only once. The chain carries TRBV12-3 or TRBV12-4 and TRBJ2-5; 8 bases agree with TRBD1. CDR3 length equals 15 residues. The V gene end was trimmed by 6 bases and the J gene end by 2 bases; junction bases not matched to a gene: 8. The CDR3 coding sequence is TGTGCCAGCAGGTCAGGGACAGGAATTCAAGAGACCCAGTACTTC. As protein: CASRSGTGIQETQYF.

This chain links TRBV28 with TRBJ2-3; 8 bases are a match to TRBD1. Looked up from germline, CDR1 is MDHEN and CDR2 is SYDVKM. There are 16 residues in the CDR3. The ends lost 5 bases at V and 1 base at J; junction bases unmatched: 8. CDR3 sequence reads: CASSTQGAEGTDTQYF. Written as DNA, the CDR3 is TGTGCCAGCAGTACCCAGGGGGCCGAGGGCACAGATACGCAGTATTTT. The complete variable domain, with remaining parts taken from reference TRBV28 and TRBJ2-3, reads DVKVTQSSRYLVKRTGEKVFLECVQDMDHENMFWYRQDPGLGLRLIYFSYDVKMKEKGDIPEGYSVSREKKERFSLILESASTNQTSMYLCASSTQGAEGTDTQYFGPGTRLTVL.

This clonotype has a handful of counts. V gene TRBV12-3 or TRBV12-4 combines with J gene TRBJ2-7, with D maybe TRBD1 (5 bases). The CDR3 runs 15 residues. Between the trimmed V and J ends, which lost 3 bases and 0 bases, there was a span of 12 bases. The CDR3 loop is CASSFGAGPSYEQYF. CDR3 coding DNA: TGTGCCAGCAGTTTTGGGGCAGGGCCCTCCTACGAGCAGTACTTC.

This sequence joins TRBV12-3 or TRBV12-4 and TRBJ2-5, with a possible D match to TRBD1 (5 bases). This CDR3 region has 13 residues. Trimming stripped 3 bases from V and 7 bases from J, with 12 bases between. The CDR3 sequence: CASSLGREWTQYF. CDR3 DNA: TGTGCCAGCAGTTTGGGCAGGGAATGGACCCAGTACTTC.

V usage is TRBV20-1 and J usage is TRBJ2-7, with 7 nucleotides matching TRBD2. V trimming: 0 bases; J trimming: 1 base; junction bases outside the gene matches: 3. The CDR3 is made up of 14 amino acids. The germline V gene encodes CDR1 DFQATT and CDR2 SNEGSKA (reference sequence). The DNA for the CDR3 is TGCAGTGCTAGAGATGGGAGGGGATCCTACGAGCAGTACTTC. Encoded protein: CSARDGRGSYEQYF.

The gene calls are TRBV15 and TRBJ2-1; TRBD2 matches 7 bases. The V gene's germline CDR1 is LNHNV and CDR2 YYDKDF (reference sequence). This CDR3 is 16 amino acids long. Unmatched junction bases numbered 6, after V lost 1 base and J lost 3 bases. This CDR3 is CATSRVESGDYNEQFF. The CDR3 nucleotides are TGTGCCACCAGCAGAGTGGAGAGCGGGGACTACAATGAGCAGTTCTTC.

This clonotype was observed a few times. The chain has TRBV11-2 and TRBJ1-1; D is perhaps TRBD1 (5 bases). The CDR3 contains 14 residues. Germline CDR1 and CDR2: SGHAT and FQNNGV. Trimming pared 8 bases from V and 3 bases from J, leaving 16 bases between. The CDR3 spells CASRQIRGDTEAFF. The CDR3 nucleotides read TGTGCCAGCCGCCAAATAAGAGGGGACACTGAAGCTTTCTTT.

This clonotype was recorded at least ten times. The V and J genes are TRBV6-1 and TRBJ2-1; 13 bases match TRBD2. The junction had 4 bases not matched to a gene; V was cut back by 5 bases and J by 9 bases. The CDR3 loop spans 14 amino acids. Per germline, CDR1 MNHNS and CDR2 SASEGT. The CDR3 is CASSRGLAGFEQFF. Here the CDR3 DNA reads TGTGCCAGCAGTAGGGGACTAGCGGGGTTTGAGCAGTTCTTC.

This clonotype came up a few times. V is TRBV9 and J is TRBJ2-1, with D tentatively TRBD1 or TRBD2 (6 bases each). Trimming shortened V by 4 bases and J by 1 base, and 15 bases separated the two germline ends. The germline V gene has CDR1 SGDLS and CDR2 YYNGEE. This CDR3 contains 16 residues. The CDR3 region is CASSPAGHISYNEQFF. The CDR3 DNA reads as TGTGCCAGCAGCCCCGCGGGACACATATCCTACAATGAGCAGTTCTTC.

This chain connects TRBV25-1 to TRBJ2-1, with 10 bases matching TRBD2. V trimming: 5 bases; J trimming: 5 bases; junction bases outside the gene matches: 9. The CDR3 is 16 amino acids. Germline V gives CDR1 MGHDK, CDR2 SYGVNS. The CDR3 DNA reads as TGTGCCAGCAGTACCCCGGGAGCGGGGGGGAACAATGAGCAGTTCTTC. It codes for CASSTPGAGGNNEQFF.

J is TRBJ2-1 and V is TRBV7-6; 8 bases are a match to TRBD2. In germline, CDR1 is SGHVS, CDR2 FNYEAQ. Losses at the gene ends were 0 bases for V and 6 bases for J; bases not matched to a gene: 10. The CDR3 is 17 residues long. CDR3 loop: CASSLAVVTGGRNEQFF. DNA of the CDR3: TGTGCCAGCAGCTTAGCGGTGGTGACGGGGGGGCGCAATGAGCAGTTCTTC. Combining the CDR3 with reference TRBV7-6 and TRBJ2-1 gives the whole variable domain GAGVSQSPRYKVTKRGQDVALRCDPISGHVSLYWYRQALGQGPEFLTYFNYEAQQDKSGLPNDRFSAERPEGSISTLTIQRTEQRDSAMYRCASSLAVVTGGRNEQFFGPGTRLTVL.

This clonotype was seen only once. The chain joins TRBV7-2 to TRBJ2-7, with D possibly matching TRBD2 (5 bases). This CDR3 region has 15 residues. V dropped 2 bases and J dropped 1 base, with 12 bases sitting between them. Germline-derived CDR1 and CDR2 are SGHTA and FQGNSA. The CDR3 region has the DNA TGTGCCAGCAGCTTATGGGCTAGAGGGTCCTACGAGCAGTACTTC. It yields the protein CASSLWARGSYEQYF.

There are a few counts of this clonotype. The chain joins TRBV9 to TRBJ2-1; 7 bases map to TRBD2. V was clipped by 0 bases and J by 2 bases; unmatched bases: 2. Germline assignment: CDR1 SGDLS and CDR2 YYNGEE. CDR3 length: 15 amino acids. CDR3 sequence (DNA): TGTGCCAGCAGCGTAGTTGGGGGGGCCTACAATGAGCAGTTCTTC. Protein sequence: CASSVVGGAYNEQFF.